These 24 T cell receptor beta chains were all obtained from the same sample, sequenced in a study of T cell changes during pregnancy in multiple sclerosis. Data came from immunoSEQ multiplex PCR; TCRdb stores just in-frame clones and leaves some out. The sample gives 40,000 or so clones, more than 90% of which show up once; 9.5% to 13% is in the top ten. This material consisted of CD8+ T cells from peripheral blood mononuclear cells, taken after pregnancy. The receptor source for this set is a female donor with multiple sclerosis, enrolled in a pregnancy study.

The chain joins TRBV9 to TRBJ2-1; tentatively, D is TRBD2 (5 bases). V shed 0 bases and J shed 7 bases, with 11 bases lying between them. Germline V lookup: CDR1 SGDLS, CDR2 YYNGEE. CDR3 length: 14 residues. CDR3 residues: CASSVDGVGNEQFF. CDR3 sequence (DNA): TGTGCCAGCAGCGTAGACGGGGTAGGGAATGAGCAGTTCTTC.

J is TRBJ2-7 and V is TRBV6-1, with 7 positions matching TRBD1. Per the germline V gene, CDR1 is MNHNS and CDR2 is SASEGT. V trimming: 4 bases; J trimming: 4 bases; junction bases outside the gene matches: 16. There are 17 residues in the CDR3. The CDR3 reads CASSGRTGTLLQYEQYF. The CDR3 DNA reads TGTGCCAGCAGTGGGCGGACAGGAACCCTACTCCAATACGAGCAGTACTTC.

The CDR3 loop is CASSPTGDNEQFF. The CDR3, as DNA: TGCGCCAGCAGCCCGACAGGGGACAATGAGCAGTTCTTC. The chain is built from TRBV5-1 and TRBJ2-1; 8 nucleotides match TRBD1. After removal of 4 bases from V and 5 bases from J, the junction contained 2 bases not matched to a gene. The CDR3 runs to 13 residues. The germline V gene encodes CDR1 SGHRS and CDR2 YFSETQ.

J is TRBJ1-5 and V is TRBV15, with 7 positions matching TRBD1. V shed 3 bases and J 6 bases; nucleotides not matched to a gene: 8. The CDR3 sequence is 15 residues long. The germline V gene encodes CDR1 LNHNV and CDR2 YYDKDF (reference sequence). CDR3 coding DNA: TGTGCCACCAGCAGGTCTACAGGGGAATCTCAGCCCCAGCATTTT. This encodes CATSRSTGESQPQHF.

The chain carries TRBV6-1 and TRBJ2-7; TRBD2 agrees at 9 bases. The CDR3 runs to 16 residues. V gave up 4 bases and J gave up 2 bases; unmatched junction bases: 9. Germline CDR1 reads MNHNS; CDR2 reads SASEGT. The CDR3 region has the DNA TGTGCCAGCAGTGTCAAGGTCGAGCGGGAGGCCTACGAGCAGTACTTC. Protein product: CASSVKVEREAYEQYF.

This sequence joins TRBV9 and TRBJ2-1; a weak D match, TRBD2 (6 bases). Germline-derived CDR1 and CDR2 are SGDLS and YYNGEE. V was cut by 4 bases and J by 0 bases, with 17 bases left in between. This CDR3 region has 17 residues. CDR3 in amino acids: CASSLSSALGSYNEQFF. The CDR3 DNA sequence: TGTGCCAGCAGCCTCTCTAGCGCCCTGGGCTCCTACAATGAGCAGTTCTTC.

The chain employs TRBV30 and TRBJ2-7; 8 bases agree with TRBD2. The V segment lost 2 bases and the J segment 6 bases; nucleotides outside the gene matches: 3. Germline V CDR1 and CDR2: GTSNPN, SVGIG (reference sequence). The CDR3 runs to 12 residues. CDR3 sequence: CAWSSGRGEQYF. CDR3 sequence (DNA): TGTGCCTGGAGTAGCGGGAGAGGCGAGCAGTACTTC.

The rearrangement links TRBV6-1 to TRBJ2-6; D not resolved. The CDR3 totals 15 residues. With 4 bases removed from V and 0 bases from J, the gap between germline ends came to 7 bases. Germline CDR1 is MNHNS and CDR2 is SASEGT. The CDR3 DNA is TGTGCCAGCAGTGCACAGAGCTCTGGGGCCAACGTCCTGACTTTC. Translating gives CASSAQSSGANVLTF.

The V and J genes are TRBV9 and TRBJ1-1, with TRBD1 identical over 7 bases. Unmatched junction bases numbered 0, after V lost 0 bases and J lost 4 bases. This CDR3 spans 13 amino acids. From germline, CDR1 is SGDLS and CDR2 YYNGEE. The CDR3 DNA sequence: TGTGCCAGCAGCGTAGACAGGGGCACTGAAGCTTTCTTT. Translating gives CASSVDRGTEAFF.

The chain couples TRBV6-4 to TRBJ2-7, with 7 bases lining up with TRBD1. This CDR3 is 13 amino acids long. Germline CDR1 MRHNA, CDR2 SNTAGT. V was pared by 8 bases and J by 5 bases, with 9 bases of the junction left unmatched. This CDR3 reads CASGGRGMDEQYF. CDR3 sequence (DNA): TGTGCCAGCGGGGGCAGGGGGATGGACGAGCAGTACTTC.

The chain is built from TRBV6-1 and TRBJ2-2; 11 bases match TRBD2. V was clipped by 3 bases and J by 4 bases; unmatched bases: 1. The CDR3 loop spans 15 amino acids. Germline V lookup: CDR1 MNHNS, CDR2 SASEGT. In DNA form, the CDR3 reads TGTGCCAGCAGTGAGGGACTAGCGGCCACCGGGGAGCTGTTTTTT. Translating gives CASSEGLAATGELFF.

V gene TRBV7-6 combines with J gene TRBJ2-1; 11 bases are a match to TRBD2. V lost 0 bases and J lost 8; bases outside the gene matches: 6. This CDR3 comprises 16 residues. Germline CDR1 and CDR2: SGHVS and FNYEAQ. The CDR3 here is CASSLAALAGEDEQFF. The CDR3 DNA sequence: TGTGCCAGCAGCTTAGCGGCACTAGCGGGAGAAGATGAGCAGTTCTTC.

The rearrangement joins TRBV2 to TRBJ2-2, with D uncertain. Per the germline V gene, CDR1 is SNHLY and CDR2 is FYNNEI. V was trimmed by 2 bases and J by 7 bases, leaving 2 bases between them. The CDR3 is 11 residues long. CDR3 protein: CASSEHGELFF. Here the CDR3 DNA reads TGTGCCAGCAGTGAACACGGGGAGCTGTTTTTT.

The J gene is TRBJ2-7, the V gene TRBV5-1; TRBD2 matches at 7 bases. After removal of 5 bases from V and 3 bases from J, the junction contained 5 bases not matched to a gene. This CDR3 contains 13 residues. Germline V gives CDR1 SGHRS, CDR2 YFSETQ. CDR3: CASRTGEGYEQYF. In DNA, the CDR3 is TGCGCCAGCAGAACGGGGGAGGGCTACGAGCAGTACTTC.

The rearrangement joins TRBV7-3 to TRBJ2-1; tentatively, D is TRBD2 (5 bases). This CDR3 is 14 amino acids long. Trimming pared 3 bases from V and 3 bases from J, leaving 9 bases between. Germline CDR1 SGHTA, CDR2 FQGTGA. The CDR3 nucleotides are TGTGCCAGCAGCTTGGACGGACTCTACAATGAGCAGTTCTTC. Amino acid sequence: CASSLDGLYNEQFF.

This chain joins TRBV13 and TRBJ2-3, with 9 bases lining up with TRBD2. The CDR3 runs 16 residues. J lost 1 base, V lost 4 bases, and 6 bases had no gene match. The germline V gene encodes CDR1 PRHDT and CDR2 FYEKMQ (reference sequence). The CDR3 sequence: CASSSGAGGRTDTQYF. The CDR3 DNA follows: TGTGCCAGCAGCTCGGGAGCGGGGGGCCGCACAGATACGCAGTATTTT.

This sequence joins TRBV2 and TRBJ1-1, with 11 bases fitting TRBD1. With V trimmed by 11 bases and J by 5 bases, 7 bases remained unmatched. The CDR3 runs 13 residues. The germline V gene encodes CDR1 SNHLY and CDR2 FYNNEI. CDR3 region: CAGKGDRGTEAFF. The CDR3 nucleotides read TGTGCCGGAAAGGGGGACAGGGGGACTGAAGCTTTCTTT.

The V and J genes are TRBV9 and TRBJ2-6; TRBD1 aligns across 12 bases. The V gene's germline CDR1 is SGDLS and CDR2 YYNGEE. This CDR3 is built from 20 residues. Trimming took 3 bases from V and 3 from J; bases not matched to a gene: 13. The CDR3 DNA follows: TGTGCCAGCAGCGATCGGAACCGGGACAGGGGGCGGTTTGGGGCCAACGTCCTGACTTTC. This translates into CASSDRNRDRGRFGANVLTF.

The chain carries TRBV6-5 and TRBJ2-3; 9 bases match TRBD2. Germline values: CDR1 MNHEY, CDR2 SVGAGI. The CDR3 has 14 residues. J lost 4 bases, V lost 5 bases, and 4 bases had no gene match. The CDR3 DNA is TGTGCCAGCAGTCCTGTAGCGGGAGCAGATACGCAGTATTTT. It encodes CASSPVAGADTQYF.

The chain has TRBV25-1 and TRBJ2-3; D is unclear. The V end was cut by 0 bases, the J end by 9 bases, with 4 bases between. The CDR3 is 11 amino acids. Looked up from germline, CDR1 is MGHDK and CDR2 is SYGVNS. The CDR3 coding sequence is TGTGCCAGCAGTGAATACCTGACGCAGTATTTT. This codes for CASSEYLTQYF.

The V and J genes are TRBV5-4 and TRBJ2-7, with D perhaps TRBD1 (5 bases). Trimming shortened V by 0 bases and J by 6 bases, and 10 bases separated the two germline ends. The CDR3 is 13 residues long. Germline values: CDR1 SGHNT, CDR2 YYREEE (reference sequence). Here the CDR3 DNA reads TGTGCCAGCAGCTTGGGACAGCCCGGCGAGCAGTACTTC. This codes for CASSLGQPGEQYF.

This clone was observed a handful of times. V is TRBV4-1 and J is TRBJ2-2, with D maybe TRBD2 (6 bases). The CDR3 has 15 amino acids. Trimming removed 0 bases at V and 6 bases at J, with 11 bases between. Germline assignment: CDR1 MGHRA and CDR2 YSYEKL. The CDR3 sequence: CASSQEEGGAGELFF. The DNA of the CDR3 is TGCGCCAGCAGCCAAGAGGAAGGAGGGGCCGGGGAGCTGTTTTTT.

V gene TRBV4-2 combines with J gene TRBJ1-5; no clear D. CDR1 LGHNA and CDR2 YNFKEQ come from the germline V gene. V lost 2 bases, J lost 0 bases, and 8 bases lay in between. This CDR3 spans 15 amino acids. CDR3 in DNA: TGTGCCAGCAGCCAAAGGCAGGATAGCAATCAGCCCCAGCATTTT. This gives the protein CASSQRQDSNQPQHF.

This clone was detected once. The identical CDR3 is also encoded by other nucleotide sequences in the sample. CDR3 residues: CASSDSYEQYF. Here the CDR3 DNA reads TGTGCCAGCAGTGACAGTTACGAGCAGTACTTC. This chain joins TRBV2 and TRBJ2-7; D remains ambiguous. Trimming took off 3 bases at V and 4 bases at J, with 4 bases between the two ends. Germline CDR1 and CDR2: SNHLY and FYNNEI. There are 11 residues in the CDR3.